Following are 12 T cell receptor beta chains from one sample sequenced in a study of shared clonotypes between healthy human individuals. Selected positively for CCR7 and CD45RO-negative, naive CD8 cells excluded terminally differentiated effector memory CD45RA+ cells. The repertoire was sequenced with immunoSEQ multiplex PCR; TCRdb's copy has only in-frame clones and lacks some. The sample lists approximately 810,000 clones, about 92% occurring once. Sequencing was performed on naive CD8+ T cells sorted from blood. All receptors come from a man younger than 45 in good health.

The CDR3 region has the DNA TGCGCCAGCACCCCAGCGGGAGGACGCGAGCAGTACTTC. Encoded protein: CASTPAGGREQYF. The V call is TRBV10-1, the J call TRBJ2-7, with 9 bases matching TRBD2. The ends lost 7 bases at V and 6 bases at J; junction bases unmatched: 7. This CDR3 is 13 amino acids long. The V gene's germline CDR1 is WNHNN and CDR2 SYGVQD (reference sequence).

CDR3 DNA sequence: TGTGCCAGCAGTGGCATGGTGGGATGGCAAGAGACCCAGTACTTC. Its translation is CASSGMVGWQETQYF. This chain links TRBV28 with TRBJ2-5; D call uncertain. The V gene's germline CDR1 is MDHEN and CDR2 SYDVKM. There are 15 residues in the CDR3. The V gene lost 5 bases and the J gene lost 2 bases, with 15 bases spanning the gap.

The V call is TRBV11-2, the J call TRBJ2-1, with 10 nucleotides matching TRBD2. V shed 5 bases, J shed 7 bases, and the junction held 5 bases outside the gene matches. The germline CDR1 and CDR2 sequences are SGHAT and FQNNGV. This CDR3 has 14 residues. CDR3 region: CASSAGLALNEQFF. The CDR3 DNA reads TGTGCCAGCAGCGCGGGACTAGCGTTGAATGAGCAGTTCTTC.

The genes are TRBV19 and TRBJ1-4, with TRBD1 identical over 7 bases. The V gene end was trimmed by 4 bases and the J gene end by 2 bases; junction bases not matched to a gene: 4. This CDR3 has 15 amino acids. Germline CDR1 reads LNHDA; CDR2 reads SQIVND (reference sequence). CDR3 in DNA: TGTGCCAGTAGTACTACACAGGGGACTAATGAAAAACTGTTTTTT. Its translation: CASSTTQGTNEKLFF.

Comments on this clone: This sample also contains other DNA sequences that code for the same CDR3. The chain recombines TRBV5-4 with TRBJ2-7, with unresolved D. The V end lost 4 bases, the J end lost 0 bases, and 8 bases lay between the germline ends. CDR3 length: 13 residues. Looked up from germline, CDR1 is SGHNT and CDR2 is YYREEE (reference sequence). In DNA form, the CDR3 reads TGTGCCAGCAGCCCTGGTGGCTCCTACGAGCAGTACTTC. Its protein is CASSPGGSYEQYF.

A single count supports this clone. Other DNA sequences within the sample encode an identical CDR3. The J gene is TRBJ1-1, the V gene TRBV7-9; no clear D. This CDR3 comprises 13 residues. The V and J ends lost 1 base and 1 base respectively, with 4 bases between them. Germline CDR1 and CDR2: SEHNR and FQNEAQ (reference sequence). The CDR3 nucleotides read TGTGCCAGCAGCTTAGGGGAGAACACTGAAGCTTTCTTT. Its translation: CASSLGENTEAFF. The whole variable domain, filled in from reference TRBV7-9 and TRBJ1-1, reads DTGVSQNPRHKITKRGQNVTFRCDPISEHNRLYWYRQTLGQGPEFLTYFQNEAQLEKSRLLSDRFSAERPKGSFSTLEIQRTEQGDSAMYLCASSLGENTEAFFGQGTRLTVV.

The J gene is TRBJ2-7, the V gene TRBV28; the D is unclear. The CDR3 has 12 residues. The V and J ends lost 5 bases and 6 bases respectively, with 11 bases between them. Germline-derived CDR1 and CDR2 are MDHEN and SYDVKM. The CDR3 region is CASSPAASEQYF. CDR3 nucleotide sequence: TGTGCCAGCAGTCCCGCAGCCTCCGAGCAGTACTTC.

CDR3 sequence (DNA): TGCAGCTCTGGGGGGGGTTTTGACCCAGATACGCAGTATTTT. Its translation is CSSGGGFDPDTQYF. This rearrangement joins TRBV29-1 to TRBJ2-3; 7 bases map to TRBD2. In germline, CDR1 is SQVTM, CDR2 ANQGSEA. With 8 bases clipped from V and 4 bases from J, the junction kept 12 bases outside the gene matches. CDR3 length equals 14 residues.

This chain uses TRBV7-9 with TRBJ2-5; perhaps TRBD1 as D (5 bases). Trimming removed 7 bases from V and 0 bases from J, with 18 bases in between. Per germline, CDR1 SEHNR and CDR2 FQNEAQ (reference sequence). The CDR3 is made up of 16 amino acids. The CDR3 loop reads CASTKQGRAYQETQYF. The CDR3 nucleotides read TGTGCCAGCACCAAGCAGGGCAGGGCGTACCAAGAGACCCAGTACTTC. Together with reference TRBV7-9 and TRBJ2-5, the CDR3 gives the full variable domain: DTGVSQNPRHKITKRGQNVTFRCDPISEHNRLYWYRQTLGQGPEFLTYFQNEAQLEKSRLLSDRFSAERPKGSFSTLEIQRTEQGDSAMYLCASTKQGRAYQETQYFGPGTRLLVL.

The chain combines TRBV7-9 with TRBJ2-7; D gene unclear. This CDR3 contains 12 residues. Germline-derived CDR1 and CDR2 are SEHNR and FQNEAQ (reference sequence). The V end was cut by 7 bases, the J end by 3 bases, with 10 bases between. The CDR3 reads CASNPGGYEQYF. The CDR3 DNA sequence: TGTGCCAGCAATCCAGGCGGCTACGAGCAGTACTTC.

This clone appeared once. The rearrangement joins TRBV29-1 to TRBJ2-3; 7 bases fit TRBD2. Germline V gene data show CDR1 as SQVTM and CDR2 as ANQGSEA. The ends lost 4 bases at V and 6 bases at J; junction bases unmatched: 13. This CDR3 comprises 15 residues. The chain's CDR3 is CSVVPGSSGRDTQYF. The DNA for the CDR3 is TGCAGCGTTGTTCCAGGGTCTAGCGGCCGTGATACGCAGTATTTT.

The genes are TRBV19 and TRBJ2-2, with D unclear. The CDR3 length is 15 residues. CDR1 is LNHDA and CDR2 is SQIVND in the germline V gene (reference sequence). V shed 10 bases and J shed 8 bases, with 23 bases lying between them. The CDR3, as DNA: TGTGCCACCCGCCAAATAGGGATGGCCTCTGGGGAGCTGTTTTTT. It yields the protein CATRQIGMASGELFF. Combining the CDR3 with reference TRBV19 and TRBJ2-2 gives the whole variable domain DGGITQSPKYLFRKEGQNVTLSCEQNLNHDAMYWYRQDPGQGLRLIYYSQIVNDFQKGDIAEGYSVSREKKESFPLTVTSAQKNPTAFYLCATRQIGMASGELFFGEGSRLTVL.